The rows below give T cell receptor beta chains drawn from one sample of a study of post-analysis software for immune sequencing data. TCRdb reprocessed the PCR reads with MiXCR, giving one entry per CDR3 protein. The sample carries approximately 440,000 distinct CDR3 sequences, around 40% recorded once. Sample: blood. Receptor source: a girl aged 5-17 years with multiple sclerosis. Both conserved end residues are part of each CDR3. The D gene is left open where the match is weak. The listing skips clone size in some rows; elsewhere it reads once, few, many or a size class.

CDR3aa	CDR3nt	len	v_gene	abundance	j_gene	d_gene
CASSLLQEGLGEQFF	TGCGCCAGCAGCCTTCTCCAGGAGGGTTTAGGTGAGCAGTTCTTC	15	TRBV5-1	NA	TRBJ2-1	NA
CATSRDLGSSYEQYF	TGTGCCACCAGCAGAGACCTAGGGAGCTCCTACGAGCAGTACTTC	15	TRBV15	few	TRBJ2-7	NA
CASSVGGSEGEQYF	TGTGCCAGCAGCGTAGGGGGTAGCGAAGGCGAGCAGTACTTC	14	TRBV9	NA	TRBJ2-7	NA
CASSLQAGRRKLFF	TGTGCCAGCAGTTTACAGGCAGGGCGCAGAAAACTGTTTTTT	14	TRBV28	NA	TRBJ1-4	NA
CASRLTGGVDYGYTF	TGTGCCAGCAGATTAACAGGGGGTGTGGACTATGGCTACACCTTC	15	TRBV12-3/TRBV12-4	NA	TRBJ1-2	TRBD1
CAISSVTNYGYTF	TGTGCCATCAGTTCGGTGACTAACTATGGCTACACCTTC	13	TRBV10-3	NA	TRBJ1-2	NA
CANSPGLGVIGEQFF	TGTGCCAATTCACCGGGACTAGGGGTAATTGGCGAGCAGTTCTTC	15	TRBV12-3/TRBV12-4	few	TRBJ2-1	TRBD2
CASSETGPIEKLFF	TGTGCCAGCAGTGAGACAGGGCCAATTGAAAAACTGTTTTTT	14	TRBV12-3/TRBV12-4	NA	TRBJ1-4	TRBD1
CASSPLYQETQYF	TGTGCCAGCAGCCCCCTTTACCAAGAGACCCAGTACTTC	13	TRBV6-5	few	TRBJ2-5	NA
CASSDRDNYGYTF	TGTGCCAGCAGCGACAGGGATAACTATGGCTACACCTTC	13	TRBV5-5	NA	TRBJ1-2	TRBD1
CASSYGDRDTGELFF	TGTGCCAGCAGTTACGGAGACAGAGACACCGGGGAGCTGTTTTTT	15	TRBV12-3/TRBV12-4	NA	TRBJ2-2	NA
CASSRTPRGVRETQYF	TGTGCCAGCAGCCGAACTCCAAGGGGAGTGCGAGAGACCCAGTACTTC	16	TRBV27	NA	TRBJ2-5	NA
CSVGWGRSSYEQYF	TGCAGCGTTGGTTGGGGGAGAAGCTCCTACGAGCAGTACTTC	14	TRBV29-1	NA	TRBJ2-7	NA